A single sample is the source of the 21 T cell receptor beta chains below, sequenced in a study of CD8 T cells in ankylosing spondylitis. General study findings and limits: One TCR beta motif, made up of eight highly homologous variants, appeared characteristic of ankylosing spondylitis blood.

Their antigens are not known. TCRdb recomputed calls from the 5' RACE reads with MiXCR, one row per CDR3 protein. The sample has 500,000 or so distinct CDR3 sequences; 5.3% are singletons. The material sequenced was blood, either unsorted or a sorted T cell fraction (not recorded which). All receptors come from a male donor with ankylosing spondylitis.

The chain is built from TRBV5-1 and TRBJ2-5; 10 bases map to TRBD2. This CDR3 is 14 amino acids long. Germline values: CDR1 SGHRS, CDR2 YFSETQ. J was trimmed by 4 bases and V by 8 bases; bases with no gene match: 8. CDR3 loop: CASSTGTSVETQYF. Here the CDR3 DNA reads TGCGCCAGTTCCACAGGGACTAGCGTAGAGACCCAGTACTTC.

This clonotype was detected many times. V usage is TRBV4-3 and J usage is TRBJ2-3; D gene ambiguous. The CDR3 runs to 14 residues. V was trimmed by 0 bases and J by 12 bases, leaving 16 bases between them. Per germline, CDR1 LGHNA and CDR2 YSLEER. The CDR3 loop is CASSQDSLRIRQYF. CDR3 DNA: TGCGCCAGCAGCCAAGATTCTCTACGGATTCGACAGTATTTT.

J is TRBJ2-1 and V is TRBV9; 7 bases align to TRBD2. Germline assignment: CDR1 SGDLS and CDR2 YYNGEE. This CDR3 contains 15 residues. V shed 3 bases and J 2 bases; nucleotides not matched to a gene: 5. The CDR3 nucleotides are TGTGCCAGCAGCGACCCAAGCGGGACCTACAATGAGCAGTTCTTC. Its protein is CASSDPSGTYNEQFF.

As regards this clonotype: One base away lies a much larger clone, so this may be a sequencing read error. The V and J genes are TRBV24-1 and TRBJ1-1; D is possibly TRBD1 (6 bases). Per the germline V gene, CDR1 is KGHDR and CDR2 is SFDVKD. The CDR3 loop spans 13 amino acids. The CDR3 DNA sequence: TGTGCCACCAGGGAACAGGGAGACACTGAAGCTCTCTTT. It encodes CATREQGDTEALF.

There are many counts of this clonotype. The chain combines TRBV27 with TRBJ2-3, with 7 bases lining up with TRBD2. With 7 bases clipped from V and 4 bases from J, the junction kept 11 bases outside the gene matches. This CDR3 has 15 residues. Germline V gene data show CDR1 as MNHEY and CDR2 as SMNVEV (reference sequence). CDR3 region: CASKRGRWGADTQYF. The CDR3 coding sequence is TGTGCCAGCAAGCGGGGACGGTGGGGCGCAGATACGCAGTATTTT.

Many counts were recorded for this clonotype. The rearrangement links TRBV5-1 to TRBJ2-1; 10 positions match TRBD2. Germline CDR1 is SGHRS and CDR2 is YFSETQ. This CDR3 spans 18 amino acids. V lost 4 bases to trimming and J lost 1 base; unmatched junction nucleotides: 11. The CDR3 is CASSLRLLAGSSYNEQFF. The CDR3 bases are TGCGCCAGCAGCCTTCGCCTACTAGCGGGGTCTTCCTACAATGAGCAGTTCTTC.

This clonotype was observed many times. V usage is TRBV5-1 and J usage is TRBJ2-7, with 12 bases fitting TRBD2. The CDR3 contains 17 residues. Trimming removed 4 bases from V and 2 bases from J; junction bases left unmatched: 10. CDR1 is SGHRS and CDR2 is YFSETQ in the germline V gene. CDR3 sequence reads: CASSQHSTSGGTYEQYF. The CDR3 DNA sequence: TGCGCCAGCAGCCAACACTCGACTAGCGGGGGAACCTACGAGCAGTACTTC.

This clonotype was observed many times. The CDR3 DNA follows: TGTGCCAGCGGGTCTTCCGGGACAACTAACACTGAAGCTTTCTTT. As protein: CASGSSGTTNTEAFF. The rearrangement uses TRBV21-1 and TRBJ1-1; the D call in the table, TRBD1, was not verified against the DNA. TRBV21-1 is a documented pseudogene. The CDR3 has 15 residues.

This clonotype was counted ten times or more. The J gene is TRBJ2-1, the V gene TRBV20-1; D may be TRBD1 or TRBD2 (5 bases each). The CDR3 has 11 residues. In germline, CDR1 is DFQATT, CDR2 SNEGSKA (reference sequence). V lost 1 base to trimming and J lost 8 bases, with 6 bases between them. The DNA for the CDR3 is TGCAGTGCTAGAGGAGGGGATGAGCAGTTCTTC. Protein: CSARGGDEQFF.

This clonotype was found many times. The chain links TRBV5-1 to TRBJ1-6, with 10 positions matching TRBD1. The germline CDR1 and CDR2 sequences are SGHRS and YFSETQ. The CDR3 is made up of 15 amino acids. V lost 4 bases to trimming and J lost 5 bases; unmatched junction nucleotides: 3. CDR3 protein: CASSHGQGDNSPLHF. CDR3 DNA: TGCGCCAGCAGCCACGGACAGGGGGATAATTCACCCCTCCACTTT. Complete variable domain (other parts from reference TRBV5-1 and TRBJ1-6): KAGVTQTPRYLIKTRGQQVTLSCSPISGHRSVSWYQQTPGQGLQFLFEYFSETQRNKGNFPGRFSGRQFSNSRSEMNVSTLELGDSALYLCASSHGQGDNSPLHFGNGTRLTVT.

This chain joins TRBV4-1 and TRBJ2-6; TRBD1 agrees at 7 bases. Trimming removed 1 base from V and 2 bases from J; junction bases left unmatched: 2. CDR1 is MGHRA, CDR2 YSYEKL, per germline. This CDR3 has 16 residues. The CDR3 is CASSQGQGTGANVLTF. In DNA form, the CDR3 reads TGCGCCAGCAGCCAAGGACAGGGTACTGGGGCCAACGTCCTGACTTTC.

The rearrangement uses TRBV5-1 and TRBJ2-5; no reliable D call. Trimming shortened V by 4 bases and J by 2 bases, and 18 bases separated the two germline ends. This CDR3 comprises 16 residues. Germline V CDR1 and CDR2: SGHRS, YFSETQ. In DNA form, the CDR3 reads TGCGCCAGCAGCCCCCGCATAATGGACGGACAAGAGACCCAGTACTTC. This sequence encodes CASSPRIMDGQETQYF.

This clonotype was counted at least ten times. The rearrangement links TRBV2 to TRBJ1-6; D unresolved. Germline V gene lookup returns CDR1 SNHLY and CDR2 FYNNEI. V lost 6 bases and J lost 6, with 12 bases in between. The CDR3 runs 14 residues. As DNA, the CDR3 is TGTGCCAGCAGCGTGAGGACGGCTAATTCACCCCTCCACTTT. This encodes CASSVRTANSPLHF.

This clonotype came up many times. V and J are TRBV12-3 or TRBV12-4 and TRBJ1-3, with D possibly being TRBD1 (5 bases). V lost 3 bases and J lost 5, with 14 bases in between. The CDR3 runs to 15 residues. In nucleotides, the CDR3 is TGTGCCAGCAGTTTCCCGGACAATCGACGAAACACCATATATTTT. It is translated as CASSFPDNRRNTIYF.

This clonotype was picked up many times. The rearrangement joins TRBV5-1 to TRBJ2-3; 10 bases match TRBD2. The CDR3 sequence is 14 residues long. The V gene end was trimmed by 6 bases and the J gene end by 6 bases; junction bases not matched to a gene: 7. Germline loops: CDR1 SGHRS, CDR2 YFSETQ. The CDR3 loop is CASTLAGEADTQYF. In DNA, the CDR3 is TGCGCCAGCACGCTAGCGGGAGAGGCGGATACGCAGTATTTT.

This clonotype was seen many times. The chain uses TRBV29-1 and TRBJ2-7; 10 bases map to TRBD1. The germline V gene has CDR1 SQVTM and CDR2 ANQGSEA. V was pared by 3 bases and J by 6 bases, with 14 bases of the junction left unmatched. The CDR3 sequence is 16 residues long. CDR3 residues: CSVDAGDRGFIGEQYF. The CDR3 DNA sequence: TGCAGCGTTGACGCCGGGGACAGGGGTTTTATCGGCGAGCAGTACTTC.

This clonotype was found many times. The chain is built from TRBV5-1 and TRBJ2-7; 12 positions agree with TRBD2. Germline-derived CDR1 and CDR2 are SGHRS and YFSETQ. The CDR3 totals 15 residues. Trimming removed 4 bases from V and 2 bases from J; junction bases left unmatched: 4. The CDR3 DNA sequence: TGCGCCAGCAGCCGATGGACTAGCGGGACCTACGAGCAGTACTTC. Encoded protein: CASSRWTSGTYEQYF.

This clonotype was observed a few times. The rearrangement links TRBV6-1 to TRBJ2-5, with D hard to call. The CDR3 contains 13 residues. Looked up from germline, CDR1 is MNHNS and CDR2 is SASEGT. The germline V and J ends were trimmed by 5 bases and 2 bases, with 9 bases remaining between them. The CDR3 bases are TGTGCCAGCAGTCCCCTTTCTCAAGAGACCCAGTACTTC. It translates to CASSPLSQETQYF.

The table lists this clonotype with many counts. This sequence joins TRBV5-1 and TRBJ1-1; D is unresolved. V was clipped by 0 bases and J by 1 base, with 7 bases between them. This CDR3 has 14 amino acids. Per germline, CDR1 SGHRS and CDR2 YFSETQ. DNA of the CDR3: TGCGCCAGCAGCTTGGAGGCGCGGAACACTGAAGCTTTCTTT. Its translation: CASSLEARNTEAFF.

The rearrangement uses TRBV11-1 and TRBJ2-6, with a weak D call TRBD1 (6 bases). The germline V gene encodes CDR1 SGHAT and CDR2 FQDESV (reference sequence). The length of the CDR3 is 18 residues. V was shortened by 0 bases and J by 2 bases, with 14 bases between the two germline ends. The chain's CDR3 is CASSLAGRGYAGANVLTF. CDR3 bases: TGTGCCAGCAGCTTAGCAGGCAGGGGTTATGCTGGGGCCAACGTCCTGACTTTC. Combining the CDR3 with reference TRBV11-1 and TRBJ2-6 gives the whole variable domain EAEVAQSPRYKITEKSQAVAFWCDPISGHATLYWYRQILGQGPELLVQFQDESVVDDSQLPKDRFSAERLKGVDSTLKIQPAELGDSAMYLCASSLAGRGYAGANVLTFGAGSRLTVL.

Many counts were recorded for this clonotype. The chain is built from TRBV19 and TRBJ1-4, with TRBD1 matching 7 bases. After removal of 3 bases from V and 8 bases from J, the junction contained 6 bases not matched to a gene. CDR3 length equals 14 residues. Germline V gene lookup returns CDR1 LNHDA and CDR2 SQIVND (reference sequence). The CDR3 nucleotides are TGTGCCAGTAGTATCACAGGGGCTGAAGAAAAACTGTTTTTT. Its protein is CASSITGAEEKLFF.